This T cell receptor (beta chain) was observed in a study of T cells in Graves' hyperthyroidism and ophthalmopathy. General study points: Appearing also in blood were most of the thyroid clonotypes expanded above 0.001. Researchers report that a 13 V-J model separated ophthalmopathy from stable hyperthyroidism.

Uncontrolled infection, other autoimmune disease, pregnancy or lactation led to exclusion. Used for diagnoses were clinical symptoms, serum thyroxine and TRAb, thyroid ultrasound and orbital computed tomography. RNA transcripts provided the source from which TCR beta CDR3 regions were amplified. The TCR CDR3 was amplified in a first-round RT-PCR using the HTBI primer set. TCRdb processed the multiplex PCR reads anew with MiXCR; each CDR3 protein has one entry. The sample includes over 650,000 distinct CDR3 sequences, about 45% seen only once; the top ten take about 7.7%. Germline values: CDR1 SGHRS, CDR2 YFSETQ. The CDR3 totals 14 residues. The V and J ends lost 4 bases and 7 bases respectively, with 18 bases between them. Note on this clonotype: Its antigen is not identified.

Source material: peripheral blood or thyroid tissue (not recorded which). The TCR was taken from an adult man with Graves' disease, either hyperthyroidism or ophthalmopathy (not recorded which). The rearrangement uses TRBV5-1 and TRBJ2-7; TRBD1 might be the D (6 bases). The CDR3, as DNA: TGCGCCAGCAGCCTGGGGGCGGTGGTATGGGAGCAGTACTTC. Translated, it gives CASSLGAVVWEQYF. Supplemented by reference TRBV5-1 and TRBJ2-7, the full variable domain reads KAGVTQTPRYLIKTRGQQVTLSCSPISGHRSVSWYQQTPGQGLQFLFEYFSETQRNKGNFPGRFSGRQFSNSRSEMNVSTLELGDSALYLCASSLGAVVWEQYFGPGTRLTVT.